This T cell receptor (beta chain) was identified in a study of cytomegalovirus exposure and HLA in healthy donors. TCRdb keeps only in-frame clones here, not all; method: immunoSEQ multiplex PCR. The top ten hold more than 1.4% of the sample, which has about 140,000 clones, about four fifths seen once. The CDR3 consists of 16 residues. Germline V CDR1 and CDR2: SNHLY, FYNNEI. Trimming at V came to 6 bases and at J to 1 base, leaving 10 bases not matched to a gene. On this clone itself: What it binds is not known.

General observations from the study: Specific recognition of CMV antigens was confirmed in vitro for a few chains (all CMV-associated). Researchers counted 150 to 200 TCR beta chains as cytomegalovirus-associated.

Sequencing was carried out using PBMCs. The TCR comes from a woman aged 25 to 45 in good health and CMV-seronegative. The chain joins TRBV2 to TRBJ2-7, with 9 bases identical to TRBD2. The CDR3 nucleotides read TGTGCCAGCAGCTCGCCGACTAGCGGTTGGTCCTACGAGCAGTACTTC. Amino acids: CASSSPTSGWSYEQYF.